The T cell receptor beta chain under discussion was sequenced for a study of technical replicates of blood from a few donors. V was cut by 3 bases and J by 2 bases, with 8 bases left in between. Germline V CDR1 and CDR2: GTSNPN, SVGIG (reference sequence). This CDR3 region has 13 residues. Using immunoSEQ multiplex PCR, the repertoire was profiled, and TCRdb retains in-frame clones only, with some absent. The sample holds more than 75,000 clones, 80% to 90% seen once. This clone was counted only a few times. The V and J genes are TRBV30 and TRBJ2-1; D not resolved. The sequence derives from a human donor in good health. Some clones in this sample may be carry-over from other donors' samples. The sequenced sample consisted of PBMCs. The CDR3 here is CAWSRGTYNEQFF. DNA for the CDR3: TGTGCCTGGAGCCGAGGCACCTACAATGAGCAGTTCTTC.